These 2 T cell receptor beta chains came from one sample sequenced in a study of cytomegalovirus exposure and HLA in healthy donors. This PCR relied on a set of 60 Vbeta primers and 13 Jbeta primers. Method: immunoSEQ multiplex PCR; TCRdb's copy keeps in-frame clones and lacks some. Of under 200,000 clones listed, roughly 80% are singletons. The material sequenced was PBMCs. The origin of the receptors is a girl under 18 in good health and CMV-seropositive.

The chain couples TRBV7-9 to TRBJ2-1; 7 positions match TRBD1. The V gene's germline CDR1 is SEHNR and CDR2 FQNEAQ (reference sequence). Unmatched junction bases numbered 9, after V lost 5 bases and J lost 11 bases. This CDR3 spans 13 amino acids. CDR3 region: CASSLSRQGKQFF. CDR3 bases: TGTGCCAGCAGCCTCAGCCGACAGGGCAAGCAGTTCTTC.

The rearrangement uses TRBV30 and TRBJ1-5; 7 nucleotides match TRBD1. Germline lookup yields CDR1 GTSNPN and CDR2 SVGIG (reference sequence). The CDR3 runs to 12 residues. After removal of 5 bases from V and 7 bases from J, the junction contained 5 bases not matched to a gene. The CDR3 DNA is TGTGCCTGGGACAGGGTAGGGCAGCCCCAGCATTTT. It is translated as CAWDRVGQPQHF. The complete variable domain, with remaining parts taken from reference TRBV30 and TRBJ1-5, reads SQTIHQWPATLVQPVGSPLSLECTVEGTSNPNLYWYRQAAGRGLQLLFYSVGIGQISSEVPQNLSASRPQDRQFILSSKKLLLSDSGFYLCAWDRVGQPQHFGDGTRLSIL.